The 23 T cell receptor beta chains below were found in one sample sequenced in a study of cytomegalovirus exposure and HLA in healthy donors. This table comes from immunoSEQ multiplex PCR, and its TCRdb copy is limited to in-frame clones, with some not included. The table includes about 270,000 clones, about 86% detected once. Sequenced sample: PBMCs. Source of these receptors: a woman aged 18-29 years in good health and CMV-seronegative.

The chain couples TRBV7-8 to TRBJ2-1; maybe TRBD1 (5 bases). Trimming removed 5 bases at V and 0 bases at J, with 23 bases between. The CDR3 length is 19 residues. Germline CDR1 reads SGHVS; CDR2 reads FQNEAQ. The CDR3 loop is CASSPRGSTPYRSYNEQFF. CDR3 nucleotides: TGTGCCAGCAGCCCTAGGGGCTCCACCCCTTACCGCTCCTACAATGAGCAGTTCTTC.

The chain carries TRBV5-1 and TRBJ2-2, with 9 bases matching TRBD1. CDR1 and CDR2 (germline): SGHRS, YFSETQ. After removal of 3 bases from V and 6 bases from J, the junction contained 6 bases not matched to a gene. The CDR3 sequence is 15 residues long. The CDR3, as DNA: TGCGCCAGCAGCTGGGCGACAGGGGGTGCCGGGGAGCTGTTTTTT. This translates into CASSWATGGAGELFF.

The CDR3 here is CASSEFTREGLGYTF. As DNA, the CDR3 is TGTGCCAGCAGTGAATTTACCAGGGAAGGTTTGGGCTACACCTTC. The J gene is TRBJ1-2, the V gene TRBV25-1; maybe TRBD1 (5 bases). CDR1 and CDR2 (germline): MGHDK, SYGVNS. The V gene lost 1 base and the J gene lost 8 bases, with 17 bases spanning the gap. The CDR3 loop spans 15 amino acids.

This clone was detected once. The genes are TRBV5-1 and TRBJ2-5; tentatively, D is TRBD2 (5 bases). V was cut by 0 bases and J by 5 bases, with 17 bases left in between. In germline, CDR1 is SGHRS, CDR2 YFSETQ. The CDR3 covers 16 residues. CDR3 residues: CASSLVRAYTGETQYF. The DNA for the CDR3 is TGCGCCAGCAGCTTGGTTCGGGCTTATACGGGGGAGACCCAGTACTTC.

V is TRBV30 and J is TRBJ1-2; 7 bases fit TRBD1. Germline trimming cut 3 bases from V and 4 bases from J; bases unmatched to any gene: 5. The CDR3 is made up of 13 amino acids. CDR1 GTSNPN and CDR2 SVGIG come from the germline V gene (reference sequence). CDR3 sequence reads: CAWRITGVYGYTF. Here the CDR3 DNA reads TGTGCCTGGAGAATAACAGGGGTCTATGGCTACACCTTC.

The chain carries TRBV19 and TRBJ2-2; TRBD1 matches 12 bases. The CDR3 is made up of 15 amino acids. The germline V gene encodes CDR1 LNHDA and CDR2 SQIVND (reference sequence). After removal of 10 bases from V and 5 bases from J, the junction contained 8 bases not matched to a gene. CDR3 sequence (DNA): TGTGCCATAGGGGGACAGGGGGCGCTGACCGGGGAGCTGTTTTTT. This translates into CAIGGQGALTGELFF.

This chain uses TRBV28 with TRBJ1-2; TRBD1 aligns across 7 bases. This CDR3 comprises 15 residues. CDR1 and CDR2 from the germline V gene are MDHEN and SYDVKM. The junction had 11 bases not matched to a gene; V was cut back by 7 bases and J by 3 bases. The chain's CDR3 is CASKDAGGTDYGYTF. The CDR3 nucleotides read TGTGCCAGCAAGGACGCAGGGGGGACTGACTATGGCTACACCTTC.

The J gene is TRBJ2-7, the V gene TRBV11-2, with D perhaps TRBD2 (5 bases). CDR1 and CDR2 (germline): SGHAT, FQNNGV. This CDR3 is 16 amino acids long. With 6 bases removed from V and 5 bases from J, the gap between germline ends came to 23 bases. The CDR3 loop reads CASSLYSSGRIDEQYF. For the CDR3, the DNA is TGTGCCAGCAGTTTATACAGTAGTGGGAGAATCGACGAGCAGTACTTC.

The chain employs TRBV7-2 and TRBJ2-3; 11 nucleotides align to TRBD2. The CDR3 consists of 17 residues. V lost 5 bases and J lost 3; bases outside the gene matches: 10. Germline values: CDR1 SGHTA, CDR2 FQGNSA. The CDR3 DNA sequence: TGTGCCAGCAGCAGAAGCTCTAGCGGGGGGATTACAGATACGCAGTATTTT. Translation: CASSRSSSGGITDTQYF. Together with reference TRBV7-2 and TRBJ2-3, the CDR3 gives the full variable domain: GAGVSQSPSNKVTEKGKDVELRCDPISGHTALYWYRQSLGQGLEFLIYFQGNSAPDKSGLPSDRFSAERTGGSVSTLTIQRTQQEDSAVYLCASSRSSSGGITDTQYFGPGTRLTVL.

This chain connects TRBV7-2 to TRBJ2-7; 9 nucleotides match TRBD2. This CDR3 is built from 15 residues. Losses at the gene ends were 5 bases for V and 0 bases for J; bases not matched to a gene: 5. Germline lookup yields CDR1 SGHTA and CDR2 FQGNSA. The CDR3 spells CASSRWTSDSYEQYF. For the CDR3, the DNA is TGTGCCAGCAGCCGATGGACTAGCGACTCCTACGAGCAGTACTTC.

This clone showed up just a few times. This chain connects TRBV7-6 to TRBJ1-2; 7 nucleotides agree with TRBD1. Germline V lookup: CDR1 SGHVS, CDR2 FNYEAQ. The CDR3 length is 14 residues. Trimming removed 5 bases from V and 2 bases from J; junction bases left unmatched: 5. CDR3 in DNA: TGTGCCAGCAGCCCCGAGACAGGGAACTATGGCTACACCTTC. This gives the protein CASSPETGNYGYTF.

This chain connects TRBV5-1 to TRBJ2-2, with D maybe TRBD1 (5 bases). This CDR3 is 17 amino acids long. V gave up 6 bases and J gave up 4 bases, with 22 bases separating them. From germline, CDR1 is SGHRS and CDR2 YFSETQ. CDR3 DNA: TGCGCCAGCACCTTAAAGACAGTCTCGTTCCGCACCGGGGAGCTGTTTTTT. Its protein is CASTLKTVSFRTGELFF.

This clone was detected once. The V and J genes are TRBV9 and TRBJ1-6, with D maybe TRBD1 (5 bases). V dropped 4 bases and J dropped 11 bases, with 16 bases sitting between them. The CDR3 length is 14 residues. Germline V CDR1 and CDR2: SGDLS, YYNGEE. CDR3 nucleotide sequence: TGTGCCAGCAGCAAAGACAGCCCCAGGGCACCCCTCCACTTT. Its protein product is CASSKDSPRAPLHF.

This chain joins TRBV27 and TRBJ2-5, with D hard to call. The length of the CDR3 is 12 residues. V was shortened by 5 bases and J by 5 bases, with 9 bases between the two germline ends. Germline V gives CDR1 MNHEY, CDR2 SMNVEV (reference sequence). DNA of the CDR3: TGTGCCAGCAGTACAGCTGGGGAGACCCAGTACTTC. This sequence encodes CASSTAGETQYF.

This chain joins TRBV5-1 and TRBJ2-3; weak D call: TRBD2 (5 bases). Per the germline V gene, CDR1 is SGHRS and CDR2 is YFSETQ. This CDR3 region has 15 residues. V was pared by 2 bases and J by 4 bases, with 14 bases between. CDR3 sequence: CASSFTLTRADTQYF. The CDR3 coding sequence is TGCGCCAGCAGCTTCACCCTCACGAGGGCAGATACGCAGTATTTT.

This chain joins TRBV13 and TRBJ2-3, with 7 bases matching TRBD1. Germline-derived CDR1 and CDR2 are PRHDT and FYEKMQ (reference sequence). This CDR3 comprises 16 residues. The V gene end was trimmed by 5 bases and the J gene end by 6 bases; junction bases not matched to a gene: 14. The CDR3 coding sequence is TGTGCCAGCAGCCCTACAGGGGCCCGTGGATGGGATACGCAGTATTTT. It encodes CASSPTGARGWDTQYF.

A few counts support this clone. The gene calls are TRBV18 and TRBJ1-2; possible D gene TRBD1, 5 bases. Germline CDR1 KGHSH, CDR2 LQKENI. V lost 2 bases to trimming and J lost 13 bases, with 11 bases between them. The length of the CDR3 is 11 residues. Here the CDR3 reads CASSPTGAITF. The CDR3 DNA is TGTGCCAGCTCACCAACAGGAGCGATCACCTTC.

The genes are TRBV6-5 and TRBJ2-7; D possibly corresponds to TRBD1 (5 bases). The CDR3 is made up of 13 amino acids. In germline, CDR1 is MNHEY, CDR2 SVGAGI. The ends were cut back, 5 bases at V and 3 bases at J, with 11 bases in the middle. As DNA, the CDR3 is TGTGCCAGCAGTCCCTCCGACAGCTACGAGCAGTACTTC. It specifies CASSPSDSYEQYF.

This CDR3 is CASSQVNYGYTF. Written as DNA, the CDR3 is TGCGCCAGCAGCCAAGTAAACTATGGCTACACCTTC. The chain carries TRBV4-1 and TRBJ1-2; D unresolved. The V and J ends lost 1 base and 2 bases respectively, with 2 bases between them. CDR3 length equals 12 residues. Germline V lookup: CDR1 MGHRA, CDR2 YSYEKL.

The CDR3 sequence: CASSLGQGGREQYF. The CDR3 DNA follows: TGTGCCAGCAGTCTGGGACAGGGAGGGAGAGAGCAGTACTTC. This rearrangement joins TRBV6-5 to TRBJ2-7, with 9 positions matching TRBD1. The V and J ends lost 5 bases and 7 bases, in that order; junction bases with no gene match: 9. Germline V CDR1 and CDR2: MNHEY, SVGAGI. This CDR3 comprises 14 residues.

J is TRBJ1-3 and V is TRBV11-2; 8 bases align to TRBD1. The CDR3 extends over 15 amino acids. The V gene end was trimmed by 3 bases and the J gene end by 1 base; junction bases not matched to a gene: 2. Germline lookup yields CDR1 SGHAT and CDR2 FQNNGV. This chain's CDR3 is CASSFDRGSGNTIYF. The CDR3 DNA sequence: TGTGCCAGCAGCTTCGACAGGGGTTCTGGAAACACCATATATTTT. The variable domain in full, completed from reference TRBV11-2 and TRBJ1-3, reads EAGVAQSPRYKIIEKRQSVAFWCNPISGHATLYWYQQILGQGPKLLIQFQNNGVVDDSQLPKDRFSAERLKGVDSTLKIQPAKLEDSAVYLCASSFDRGSGNTIYFGEGSWLTVV.

The chain combines TRBV4-1 with TRBJ2-3; D gene ambiguous. V lost 3 bases, J lost 0 bases, and 10 bases lay in between. The CDR3 length is 15 residues. From germline, CDR1 is MGHRA and CDR2 YSYEKL. CDR3 in amino acids: CASSQHGVSTDTQYF. The CDR3, as DNA: TGCGCCAGCAGCCAGCACGGTGTCAGCACAGATACGCAGTATTTT.

The chain uses TRBV9 and TRBJ2-7; 15 bases align to TRBD2. The V gene's germline CDR1 is SGDLS and CDR2 YYNGEE. Trimming cost V 2 bases and J 1 base; bases outside gene matches: 1. CDR3 size: 16 residues. CDR3 amino acids: CASSVGLAGGSYEQYF. In DNA, the CDR3 is TGTGCCAGCAGCGTGGGACTAGCGGGGGGTTCCTACGAGCAGTACTTC.